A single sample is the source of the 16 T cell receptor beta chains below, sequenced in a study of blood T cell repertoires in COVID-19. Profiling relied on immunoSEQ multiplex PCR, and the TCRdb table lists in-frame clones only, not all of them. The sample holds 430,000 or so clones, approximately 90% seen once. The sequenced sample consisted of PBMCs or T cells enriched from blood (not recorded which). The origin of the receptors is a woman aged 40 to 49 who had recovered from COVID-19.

The CDR3 DNA sequence: TGTGCCAGCAGCTCCGGACTTAACAGGGGTGGCAATGAGCAGTTCTTC. This translates into CASSSGLNRGGNEQFF. V usage is TRBV9 and J usage is TRBJ2-1; 7 nucleotides line up with TRBD1. CDR3 length equals 16 residues. CDR1 and CDR2 (germline): SGDLS, YYNGEE. J gave up 6 bases and V 4 bases, and 13 bases lay outside the gene matches. The variable domain in full, with the rest retrieved from reference TRBV9 and TRBJ2-1, is DSGVTQTPKHLITATGQRVTLRCSPRSGDLSVYWYQQSLDQGLQFLIQYYNGEERAKGNILERFSAQQFPDLHSELNLSSLELGDSALYFCASSSGLNRGGNEQFFGPGTRLTVL.

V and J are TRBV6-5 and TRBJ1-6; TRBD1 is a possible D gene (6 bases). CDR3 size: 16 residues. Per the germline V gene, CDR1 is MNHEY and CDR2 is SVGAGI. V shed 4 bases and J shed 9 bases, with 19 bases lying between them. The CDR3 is CASSLGAEGGTSPLHF. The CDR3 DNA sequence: TGTGCCAGCAGTTTAGGCGCGGAGGGGGGGACTTCACCCCTCCACTTT.

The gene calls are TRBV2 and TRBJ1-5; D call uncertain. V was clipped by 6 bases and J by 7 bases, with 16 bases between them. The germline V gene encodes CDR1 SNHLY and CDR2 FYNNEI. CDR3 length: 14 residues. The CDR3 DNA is TGTGCCAGCAGCCAGGCGATGGGCAGGCAGCCCCAGCATTTT. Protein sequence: CASSQAMGRQPQHF.

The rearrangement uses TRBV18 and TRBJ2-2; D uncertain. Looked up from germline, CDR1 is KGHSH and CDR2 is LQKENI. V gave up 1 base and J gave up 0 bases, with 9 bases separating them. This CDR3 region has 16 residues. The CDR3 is CASSPLVAPNTGELFF. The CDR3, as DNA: TGTGCCAGCTCACCACTGGTAGCCCCGAACACCGGGGAGCTGTTTTTT.

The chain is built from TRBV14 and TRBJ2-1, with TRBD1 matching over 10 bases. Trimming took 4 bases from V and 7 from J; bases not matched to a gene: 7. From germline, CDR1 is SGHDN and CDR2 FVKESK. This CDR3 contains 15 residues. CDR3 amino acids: CASSPHRDRGNEQFF. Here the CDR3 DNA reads TGTGCCAGCAGCCCGCACCGGGACAGGGGTAATGAGCAGTTCTTC. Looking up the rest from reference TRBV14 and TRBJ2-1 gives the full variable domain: EAGVTQFPSHSVIEKGQTVTLRCDPISGHDNLYWYRRVMGKEIKFLLHFVKESKQDESGMPNNRFLAERTGGTYSTLKVQPAELEDSGVYFCASSPHRDRGNEQFFGPGTRLTVL.

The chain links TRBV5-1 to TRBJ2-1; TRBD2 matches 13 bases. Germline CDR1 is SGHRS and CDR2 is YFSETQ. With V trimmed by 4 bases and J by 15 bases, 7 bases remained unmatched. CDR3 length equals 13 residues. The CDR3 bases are TGCGCCAGCAGCCAAGGACTAGCGGGAGACCCGTTCTTC. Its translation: CASSQGLAGDPFF. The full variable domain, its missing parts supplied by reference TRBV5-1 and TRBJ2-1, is KAGVTQTPRYLIKTRGQQVTLSCSPISGHRSVSWYQQTPGQGLQFLFEYFSETQRNKGNFPGRFSGRQFSNSRSEMNVSTLELGDSALYLCASSQGLAGDPFFGPGTRLTVL.

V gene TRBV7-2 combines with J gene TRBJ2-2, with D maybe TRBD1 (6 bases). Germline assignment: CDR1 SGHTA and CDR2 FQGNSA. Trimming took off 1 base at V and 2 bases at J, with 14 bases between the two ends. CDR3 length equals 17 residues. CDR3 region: CASSLGVWGLNTGELFF. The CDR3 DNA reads TGTGCCAGCAGCTTAGGGGTTTGGGGGCTAAACACCGGGGAGCTGTTTTTT.

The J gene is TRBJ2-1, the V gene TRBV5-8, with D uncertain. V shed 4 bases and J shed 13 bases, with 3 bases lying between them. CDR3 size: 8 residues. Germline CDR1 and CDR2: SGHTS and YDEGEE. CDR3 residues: CASSQQFF. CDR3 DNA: TGTGCCAGCAGCCAACAGTTCTTC. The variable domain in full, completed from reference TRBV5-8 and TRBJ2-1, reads EAGVTQSPTHLIKTRGQQATLRCSPISGHTSVYWYQQALGLGLQFLLWYDEGEERNRGNFPPRFSGRQFPNYSSELNVNALELEDSALYLCASSQQFFGPGTRLTVL.

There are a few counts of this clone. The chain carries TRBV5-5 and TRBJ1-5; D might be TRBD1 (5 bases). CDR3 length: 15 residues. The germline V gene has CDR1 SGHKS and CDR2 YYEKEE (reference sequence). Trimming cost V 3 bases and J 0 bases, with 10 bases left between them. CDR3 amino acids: CASSWGGGSNQPQHF. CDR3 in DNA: TGTGCCAGCAGCTGGGGGGGAGGTAGCAATCAGCCCCAGCATTTT.

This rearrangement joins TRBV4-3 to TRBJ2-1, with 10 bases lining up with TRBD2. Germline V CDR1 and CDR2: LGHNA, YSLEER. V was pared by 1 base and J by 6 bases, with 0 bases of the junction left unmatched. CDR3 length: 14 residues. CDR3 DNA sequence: TGCGCCAGCAGCCAAGGACTAGCGGGCAATGAGCAGTTCTTC. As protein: CASSQGLAGNEQFF.

The CDR3: CASRRRGPNTEAFF. The CDR3 DNA reads as TGTGCCAGTAGGAGGAGAGGGCCGAACACTGAAGCTTTCTTT. V is TRBV19 and J is TRBJ1-1; D not certain. The V end was cut by 6 bases, the J end by 1 base, with 12 bases between. The CDR3 contains 14 residues. Germline assignment: CDR1 LNHDA and CDR2 SQIVND (reference sequence).

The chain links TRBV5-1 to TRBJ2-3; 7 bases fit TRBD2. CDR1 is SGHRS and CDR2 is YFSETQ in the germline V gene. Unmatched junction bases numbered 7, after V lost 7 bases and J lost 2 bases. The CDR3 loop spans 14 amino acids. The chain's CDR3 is CASQERDFTDTQYF. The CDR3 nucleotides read TGCGCCAGCCAAGAGCGGGACTTCACAGATACGCAGTATTTT.

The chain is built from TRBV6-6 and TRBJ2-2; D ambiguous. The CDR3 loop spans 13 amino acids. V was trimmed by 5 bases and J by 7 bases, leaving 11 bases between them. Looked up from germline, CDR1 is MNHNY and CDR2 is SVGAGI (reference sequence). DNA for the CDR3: TGTGCCAGCAGTCTTCTCGACAACGGGGAGCTGTTTTTT. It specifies CASSLLDNGELFF.

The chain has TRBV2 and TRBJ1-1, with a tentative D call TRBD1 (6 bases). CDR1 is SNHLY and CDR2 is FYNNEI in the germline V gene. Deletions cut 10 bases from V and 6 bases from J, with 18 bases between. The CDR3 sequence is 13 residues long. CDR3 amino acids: CATRDTGRAEAFF. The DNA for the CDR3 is TGTGCCACCAGAGATACAGGGAGGGCTGAAGCTTTCTTT.

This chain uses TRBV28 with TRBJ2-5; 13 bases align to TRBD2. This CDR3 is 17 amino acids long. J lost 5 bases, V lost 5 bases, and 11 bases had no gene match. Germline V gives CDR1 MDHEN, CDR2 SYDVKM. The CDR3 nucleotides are TGTGCCAGCAGTGCCCAAACTAGCGGGGGGGGATGGGAGACCCAGTACTTC. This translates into CASSAQTSGGGWETQYF. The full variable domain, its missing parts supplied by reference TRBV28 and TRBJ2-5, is DVKVTQSSRYLVKRTGEKVFLECVQDMDHENMFWYRQDPGLGLRLIYFSYDVKMKEKGDIPEGYSVSREKKERFSLILESASTNQTSMYLCASSAQTSGGGWETQYFGPGTRLLVL.

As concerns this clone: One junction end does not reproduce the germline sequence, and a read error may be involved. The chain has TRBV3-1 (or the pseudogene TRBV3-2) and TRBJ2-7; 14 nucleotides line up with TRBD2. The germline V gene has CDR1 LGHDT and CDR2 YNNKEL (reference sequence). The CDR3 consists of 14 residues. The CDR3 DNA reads TGTGCCAGCAGCCACGACAGACCGACTAGCGGGAGGGAGTTC. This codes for CASSHDRPTSGREF.